The 29 T cell receptor beta chains reported below all come from one sample, sequenced in a study of T cell repertoires in cytomegalovirus infection. No antigen is known for these receptors. TCRdb re-analysed the reads in MiXCR, keeping a single row per CDR3 protein. The repertoire consists of about 830,000 distinct CDR3 sequences, with 30% to 35% occurring once and the leading ten covering about an eighth. The sample in question was cultured CD8+ T cells from PBMCs, obtained from culture after CMV antigen stimulation. These receptors were collected from a human donor in good health (CMV status not recorded). Some clones in this sample may be carry-over from other donors' samples.

This clonotype was found a few times. This sequence joins TRBV12-3 or TRBV12-4 and TRBJ2-7, with D unresolved. V was shortened by 6 bases and J by 3 bases, with 12 bases between the two germline ends. There are 13 residues in the CDR3. The CDR3, as DNA: TGTGCCAGCAGCACGGACGTAGACTACGAGCAGTACGTC. Protein product: CASSTDVDYEQYV.

This chain links TRBV20-1 with TRBJ2-5, with TRBD2 as a possible D gene (6 bases). Trimming cost V 2 bases and J 4 bases, with 17 bases left between them. Germline V gene lookup returns CDR1 DFQATT and CDR2 SNEGSKA (reference sequence). This CDR3 is 15 amino acids long. The CDR3 loop reads CSARLALPAVETQYF. CDR3 DNA sequence: TGCAGTGCTAGACTAGCGTTACCCGCCGTAGAGACCCAGTACTTC.

This clonotype has just a few counts. In DNA, the CDR3 is TGCGCCAGCAGCTTTGGACAGGTTGAAACTGAAGCTTTCTTT. As protein: CASSFGQVETEAFF. The chain is built from TRBV5-1 and TRBJ1-1; TRBD1 matches 7 bases. V was clipped by 2 bases and J by 5 bases; unmatched bases: 6. The CDR3 loop spans 14 amino acids. Germline assignment: CDR1 SGHRS and CDR2 YFSETQ.

This clonotype was found once. The chain uses TRBV9 and TRBJ1-1; D uncertain. This CDR3 region has 16 residues. V was cut by 0 bases and J by 0 bases, with 12 bases left in between. Per germline, CDR1 SGDLS and CDR2 YYNGEE. The CDR3 spells CASSVADSRLNTEAFF. The CDR3 bases are TGTGCCAGCAGCGTAGCAGACTCTAGGCTGAACACTGAAGCTTTCTTT. The entire variable domain, with the rest obtained from reference TRBV9 and TRBJ1-1, is as follows: DSGVTQTPKHLITATGQRVTLRCSPRSGDLSVYWYQQSLDQGLQFLIQYYNGEERAKGNILERFSAQQFPDLHSELNLSSLELGDSALYFCASSVADSRLNTEAFFGQGTRLTVV.

The chain uses TRBV7-9 and TRBJ2-2; D possibly uses TRBD1 or TRBD2 (5 bases each). The germline V and J ends were trimmed by 8 bases and 0 bases, with 10 bases remaining between them. The germline V gene has CDR1 SEHNR and CDR2 FQNEAQ (reference sequence). The CDR3 covers 14 residues. CDR3: CASPGAANTGELFF. In DNA, the CDR3 is TGTGCCAGCCCCGGGGCAGCGAACACCGGGGAGCTGTTTTTT.

The chain recombines TRBV29-1 with TRBJ2-6, with D perhaps TRBD1 or TRBD2 (5 bases each). The ends were cut back, 6 bases at V and 0 bases at J, with 21 bases in the middle. Germline V gene data show CDR1 as SQVTM and CDR2 as ANQGSEA. This CDR3 is built from 18 residues. CDR3 bases: TGCAGCGTACGGATCCCGGGGCCTCCTCTCTCTGGGGCCAACGTCCTGACTTTC. It yields the protein CSVRIPGPPLSGANVLTF.

This clonotype has more than one count but fewer than ten. The chain is built from TRBV7-9 and TRBJ1-5, with 8 bases lining up with TRBD1. This CDR3 is 15 amino acids long. Germline V CDR1 and CDR2: SEHNR, FQNEAQ (reference sequence). V shed 4 bases and J 2 bases; nucleotides not matched to a gene: 4. The DNA for the CDR3 is TGTGCCAGCAGCTCCCAGGGACAGGGCAATCAGCCCCAGCATTTT. This translates into CASSSQGQGNQPQHF.

The V gene is TRBV6-5, the J gene TRBJ2-7; TRBD1 agrees at 12 bases. Germline-derived CDR1 and CDR2 are MNHEY and SVGAGI. The CDR3 contains 15 residues. The junction had 3 bases not matched to a gene; V was cut back by 6 bases and J by 0 bases. CDR3 nucleotide sequence: TGTGCCAGCAGAGCGGGACAGGGGGCCTCCTACGAGCAGTACTTC. Its protein is CASRAGQGASYEQYF.

This clonotype was detected a few times. This chain links TRBV6-6 with TRBJ1-5, with unresolved D. The V end lost 4 bases, the J end lost 0 bases, and 13 bases lay between the germline ends. The germline gives CDR1 MNHNY, CDR2 SVGAGI (reference sequence). The length of the CDR3 is 16 residues. In DNA form, the CDR3 reads TGTGCCAGCAGTTCCAGTATAACATATAGCAATCAGCCCCAGCATTTT. It specifies CASSSSITYSNQPQHF.

The CDR3 loop reads CAISRNTGELFF. In DNA, the CDR3 is TGTGCCATTAGCAGGAACACCGGGGAGCTGTTTTTT. This chain joins TRBV6-2 or TRBV6-3 and TRBJ2-2; D not certain. Trimming shortened V by 10 bases and J by 1 base, and 7 bases separated the two germline ends. Looked up from germline, CDR1 is MNHEY and CDR2 is SVGEGT. The CDR3 is made up of 12 amino acids.

The chain has TRBV12-3 or TRBV12-4 and TRBJ1-1; D possibly corresponds to TRBD1 (5 bases). Trimming left V 7 bases short and J 4 bases short, with 16 bases between. The CDR3 totals 14 residues. The CDR3 nucleotides read TGTGCCAGCACCTTCGACAGTGCGGGCACTGAAGCTTTCTTT. This translates into CASTFDSAGTEAFF.

In its sample, this clonotype was seen many times. This chain uses TRBV2 with TRBJ1-1; no definite D call. V lost 5 bases to trimming and J lost 8 bases, with 15 bases between them. Germline values: CDR1 SNHLY, CDR2 FYNNEI. There are 13 residues in the CDR3. DNA of the CDR3: TGTGCCAGCAGTCACAACCCGGCCACGGAAGCTTTCTTT. This sequence encodes CASSHNPATEAFF.

This clonotype was observed a handful of times. V is TRBV6-5 and J is TRBJ2-3; D is perhaps TRBD2 (6 bases). This CDR3 comprises 16 residues. Trimming pared 8 bases from V and 4 bases from J, leaving 22 bases between. CDR1 and CDR2 from the germline V gene are MNHEY and SVGAGI. CDR3 nucleotide sequence: TGTGCCAGCTGGGCGTGGGCGGGGTCCGGGGCAGATACGCAGTATTTT. Translation gives CASWAWAGSGADTQYF.

This clonotype occurred a few times. The CDR3 protein is CASSPHSDRAGYGYTF. The CDR3, as DNA: TGTGCCAGCAGCCCCCATTCGGACCGCGCTGGCTATGGCTACACCTTC. The chain carries TRBV27 and TRBJ1-2, with unresolved D. The germline CDR1 and CDR2 sequences are MNHEY and SMNVEV (reference sequence). The CDR3 is 16 residues long. Trimming shortened V by 6 bases and J by 4 bases, and 21 bases separated the two germline ends.

The chain carries TRBV2 and TRBJ2-2; D might be TRBD1 (7 bases). The germline CDR1 and CDR2 sequences are SNHLY and FYNNEI. V was trimmed by 7 bases and J by 5 bases, leaving 20 bases between them. CDR3 length: 16 amino acids. The CDR3 bases are TGTGCCAGCATCCCTCGCGGAGGGGGCGAAACCGGGGAGCTGTTTTTT. It translates to CASIPRGGGETGELFF.

This clonotype was recorded at least ten times. V and J are TRBV12-3 or TRBV12-4 and TRBJ2-5; D unresolved. The CDR3 consists of 12 residues. Trimming stripped 3 bases from V and 5 bases from J, with 7 bases between. DNA of the CDR3: TGTGCCAGCAGTTTTGGTGTTGAGACCCAGTACTTC. This translates into CASSFGVETQYF.

The J gene is TRBJ2-3, the V gene TRBV3-1; weak D call: TRBD2 (6 bases). V shed 3 bases and J shed 4 bases, with 14 bases lying between them. Germline assignment: CDR1 LGHDT and CDR2 YNNKEL (reference sequence). The CDR3 is 15 amino acids. The CDR3 reads CASSQVAVRADTQYF. DNA for the CDR3: TGTGCCAGCAGCCAGGTAGCGGTTCGAGCAGATACGCAGTATTTT.

This clonotype occurred a few times. This chain connects TRBV11-2 to TRBJ2-4; D gene uncertain. The germline gives CDR1 SGHAT, CDR2 FQNNGV. Trimming left V 1 base short and J 2 bases short, with 6 bases between. This CDR3 comprises 14 residues. Written as DNA, the CDR3 is TGTGCCAGCAGCTTAGGAGGAACCAAAAACATTCAGTACTTC. Its protein product is CASSLGGTKNIQYF.

The chain is built from TRBV12-3 or TRBV12-4 and TRBJ1-1; D gene uncertain. V lost 3 bases and J lost 7, with 9 bases in between. The CDR3 totals 12 residues. The CDR3 DNA follows: TGTGCCAGCAGTTTCGGGCGGGGTGAAGCTTTCTTT. Protein product: CASSFGRGEAFF.

This chain connects TRBV5-1 to TRBJ2-3, with 8 positions matching TRBD2. The CDR3 spans 16 residues. The V segment lost 0 bases and the J segment 2 bases; nucleotides outside the gene matches: 5. Germline CDR1 is SGHRS and CDR2 is YFSETQ. CDR3 coding DNA: TGCGCCAGCAGCTTGGAGGTAGCGGGGACCACAGATACGCAGTATTTT. Residues: CASSLEVAGTTDTQYF.

This clonotype has only a few counts. The chain joins TRBV12-3 or TRBV12-4 to TRBJ1-6; D gene unclear. The V and J ends lost 1 base and 6 bases respectively, with 10 bases between them. The CDR3 totals 15 residues. The CDR3 here is CASSLVASSNSPLHF. The CDR3 bases are TGTGCCAGCAGTTTAGTTGCCAGCTCTAATTCACCCCTCCACTTT.

Notes on this clonotype: At one end, the junction sequence differs from germline, possibly due to a read error. The chain uses TRBV27 and TRBJ2-4; a possible D gene is TRBD1 (6 bases). Germline CDR1 and CDR2: MNHEY and SMNVEV (reference sequence). CDR3 length: 13 residues. Written as DNA, the CDR3 is TGTGCCGGCAGTCCGACAGGTTTGGACATTCAGTACTTC. Translation: CAGSPTGLDIQYF.

This chain links TRBV6-5 with TRBJ2-7, with D unclear. The germline V gene has CDR1 MNHEY and CDR2 SVGAGI. Trimming removed 0 bases at V and 7 bases at J, with 10 bases between. CDR3 length: 13 residues. The CDR3 reads CASSYSLGEEQYV. The CDR3 coding sequence is TGTGCCAGCAGTTACTCGCTGGGCGAGGAGCAGTACGTC.

The rearrangement uses TRBV29-1 and TRBJ2-6; 10 bases map to TRBD2. Trimming at V came to 1 base and at J to 0 bases, leaving 18 bases not matched to a gene. The CDR3 is made up of 22 amino acids. Germline lookup yields CDR1 SQVTM and CDR2 ANQGSEA. CDR3 residues: CSVEGRSSASGGYNSGANVLTF. DNA of the CDR3: TGCAGCGTTGAAGGTCGGAGTAGCGCTAGCGGGGGTTATAACTCTGGGGCCAACGTCCTGACTTTC.

This clonotype showed up many times. The genes are TRBV7-6 and TRBJ1-1; no definite D call. The CDR3 consists of 13 residues. V dropped 2 bases and J dropped 1 base, with 5 bases sitting between them. Germline CDR1 and CDR2: SGHVS and FNYEAQ. The CDR3 bases are TGTGCCAGCAGCTTAACTAGGAACACTGAAGCTTTCTTT. Translated: CASSLTRNTEAFF.

This clonotype was seen a single time. The genes are TRBV27 and TRBJ1-6; D gene uncertain. V was trimmed by 6 bases and J by 7 bases, leaving 10 bases between them. This CDR3 region has 13 residues. CDR1 MNHEY and CDR2 SMNVEV come from the germline V gene (reference sequence). The CDR3 spells CASSISLNSPLHF. The CDR3 nucleotides are TGTGCCAGCAGCATATCTTTGAATTCACCCCTCCACTTT.

The V gene is TRBV2, the J gene TRBJ2-1; a weak D match, TRBD2 (7 bases). Trimming stripped 0 bases from V and 4 bases from J, with 10 bases between. Per the germline V gene, CDR1 is SNHLY and CDR2 is FYNNEI. This CDR3 spans 15 amino acids. CDR3 amino acids: CASSEAGGLYNEQFF. CDR3 DNA sequence: TGTGCCAGCAGTGAAGCGGGGGGGCTATACAATGAGCAGTTCTTC. Using reference TRBV2 and TRBJ2-1 for the parts outside the CDR3, the full variable domain is EPEVTQTPSHQVTQMGQEVILRCVPISNHLYFYWYRQILGQKVEFLVSFYNNEISEKSEIFDDQFSVERPDGSNFTLKIRSTKLEDSAMYFCASSEAGGLYNEQFFGPGTRLTVL.

V usage is TRBV20-1 and J usage is TRBJ2-1, with 7 bases aligning to TRBD2. Germline V gene lookup returns CDR1 DFQATT and CDR2 SNEGSKA (reference sequence). The CDR3 covers 14 residues. V lost 5 bases, J lost 7 bases, and 11 bases stayed unmatched. CDR3 protein: CSAAGTNWGNEQFF. For the CDR3, the DNA is TGCAGTGCTGCAGGGACTAATTGGGGGAATGAGCAGTTCTTC.

This clonotype was detected a few times. The CDR3, as DNA: TGTGCCATCAGTGAGGACCTCCCCTATAGCAATCAGCCCCAGCATTTT. Protein product: CAISEDLPYSNQPQHF. The chain has TRBV10-3 and TRBJ1-5; D unresolved. CDR1 and CDR2 from the germline V gene are ENHRY and SYGVKD. This CDR3 region has 16 residues. V lost 2 bases to trimming and J lost 0 bases, with 11 bases between them.